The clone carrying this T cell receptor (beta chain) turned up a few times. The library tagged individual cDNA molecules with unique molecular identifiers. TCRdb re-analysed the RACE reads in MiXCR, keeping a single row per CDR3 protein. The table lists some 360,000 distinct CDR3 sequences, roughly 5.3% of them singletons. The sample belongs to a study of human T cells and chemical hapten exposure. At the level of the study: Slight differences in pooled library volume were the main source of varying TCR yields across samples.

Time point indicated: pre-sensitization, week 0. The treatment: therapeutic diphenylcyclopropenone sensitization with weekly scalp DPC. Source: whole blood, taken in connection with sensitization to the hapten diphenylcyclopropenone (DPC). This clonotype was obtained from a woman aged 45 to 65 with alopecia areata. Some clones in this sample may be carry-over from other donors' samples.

Written as DNA, the CDR3 is TGCGCCAGCAGCGCTCAGGGACTTCTAGTAGATACGCAGTATTTT. It encodes CASSAQGLLVDTQYF. The chain employs TRBV4-3 and TRBJ2-3; D is perhaps TRBD2 (6 bases). The CDR3 has 15 amino acids. CDR1 LGHNA and CDR2 YSLEER come from the germline V gene. V was clipped by 5 bases and J by 5 bases, with 17 bases between them.